The 19 T cell receptor beta chains in this list originate from one sample, sequenced in a study of blood T cell repertoires in COVID-19. Measured with immunoSEQ multiplex PCR; TCRdb has only the in-frame clones, and not every one. The sample has tens of thousands of clones, around 83% seen once. Sequenced: peripheral blood. The receptors stem from a woman aged 45-65 years with acute or convalescent COVID-19.

This chain joins TRBV28 and TRBJ2-1; 10 nucleotides agree with TRBD1. This CDR3 spans 15 amino acids. Germline V gene data show CDR1 as MDHEN and CDR2 as SYDVKM. V was clipped by 6 bases and J by 2 bases; unmatched bases: 4. CDR3 region: CASRAGTGAYNEQFF. CDR3 DNA: TGTGCCAGCAGAGCCGGGACAGGGGCCTACAATGAGCAGTTCTTC.

This chain connects TRBV5-3 to TRBJ1-2; D may be TRBD1 (5 bases). TRBV5-3 is labeled an ORF, and its function is uncertain. Trimming took off 1 base at V and 0 bases at J, with 13 bases between the two ends. The CDR3 covers 16 residues. The CDR3, as DNA: TGTGCCAGAAGCTTGAGGGGAGGGTTAGCTAACTATGGCTACACCTTC. Translated: CARSLRGGLANYGYTF.

This sequence joins TRBV4-3 and TRBJ1-6; maybe TRBD1 (6 bases). Trimming took off 2 bases at V and 10 bases at J, with 15 bases between the two ends. Germline-derived CDR1 and CDR2 are LGHNA and YSLEER. This CDR3 is 15 amino acids long. CDR3 DNA sequence: TGCGCCAGCAGCCAATACCTAACAGGGTTATCACCCCTCCACTTT. It translates to CASSQYLTGLSPLHF.

The chain employs TRBV30 and TRBJ2-1; D may be TRBD1 (5 bases). V lost 2 bases and J 10 bases, leaving 9 bases between the germline ends. Germline CDR1 reads GTSNPN; CDR2 reads SVGIG (reference sequence). CDR3 length equals 11 residues. CDR3 sequence: CAWSWTLEQFF. The CDR3 nucleotides read TGTGCCTGGAGTTGGACACTGGAGCAGTTCTTC.

The genes are TRBV6-5 and TRBJ2-7, with 7 bases fitting TRBD1. The CDR3 sequence is 15 residues long. CDR1 and CDR2 (germline): MNHEY, SVGAGI. The V gene end was trimmed by 7 bases and the J gene end by 0 bases; junction bases not matched to a gene: 9. CDR3: CASTEQGKVSYEQYF. The CDR3 coding sequence is TGTGCCAGCACCGAACAGGGGAAAGTCTCCTACGAGCAGTACTTC.

The V gene is TRBV6-5, the J gene TRBJ2-7; tentatively, D is TRBD2 (6 bases). V lost 6 bases and J lost 6, with 18 bases in between. CDR3 length: 14 amino acids. Germline V gene data show CDR1 as MNHEY and CDR2 as SVGAGI. The CDR3 sequence: CASSASGVRGEQYF. Here the CDR3 DNA reads TGTGCCAGCAGCGCCTCGGGGGTGCGGGGCGAGCAGTACTTC.

V gene TRBV7-3 combines with J gene TRBJ2-5; 10 positions match TRBD2. The V segment lost 5 bases and the J segment 5 bases; nucleotides outside the gene matches: 5. Germline-derived CDR1 and CDR2 are SGHTA and FQGTGA. This CDR3 region has 14 residues. The CDR3 here is CASSPSGRAETQYF. The CDR3 coding sequence is TGTGCCAGCAGCCCTAGCGGGAGAGCTGAGACCCAGTACTTC.

The CDR3 DNA reads TGCGCCAGCAGCCAACCAAGCGGGAGGATGTCCTACAATGAGCAGTTCTTC. It yields the protein CASSQPSGRMSYNEQFF. The chain has TRBV4-1 and TRBJ2-1; 9 bases align to TRBD2. The CDR3 is 17 amino acids. In germline, CDR1 is MGHRA, CDR2 YSYEKL. Losses at the gene ends were 2 bases for V and 1 base for J; bases not matched to a gene: 6.

In this sample, this clone turned up once. The chain couples TRBV2 to TRBJ2-7, with 11 bases that match TRBD2. The CDR3 extends over 16 amino acids. CDR1 and CDR2 from the germline V gene are SNHLY and FYNNEI. V gave up 6 bases and J gave up 5 bases; unmatched junction bases: 12. This CDR3 reads CASRNSGGAFVHEQYF. The CDR3 coding sequence is TGTGCCAGCAGGAATAGCGGGGGGGCTTTCGTCCACGAGCAGTACTTC.

V and J are TRBV18 and TRBJ2-7; 9 bases line up with TRBD1. The V and J ends lost 3 bases and 6 bases, in that order; junction bases with no gene match: 12. Germline CDR1 and CDR2: KGHSH and LQKENI. This CDR3 has 16 residues. The DNA of the CDR3 is TGTGCCAGCTCACCTCTACACAGGGGGCCATCGGGCGAGCAGTACTTC. As protein: CASSPLHRGPSGEQYF.

Here the CDR3 DNA reads TGTGCCAGCAGCAGGGACAGGCCCTACGAGCAGTACTTC. This translates into CASSRDRPYEQYF. The chain uses TRBV12-3 or TRBV12-4 and TRBJ2-7, with 8 nucleotides matching TRBD1. This CDR3 has 13 amino acids. V lost 6 bases, J lost 2 bases, and 3 bases stayed unmatched.

The rearrangement uses TRBV6-2 or TRBV6-3 and TRBJ2-1, with TRBD1 identical over 12 bases. This CDR3 has 21 amino acids. In germline, CDR1 is MNHEY, CDR2 SVGEGT. The trim removed 2 bases at V and 0 bases at J, leaving 14 bases unmatched. CDR3 nucleotide sequence: TGTGCCAGCAGTTACCCCTCCTCCGGGACAGGGGGCTTTGACTCCTACAATGAGCAGTTCTTC. Protein sequence: CASSYPSSGTGGFDSYNEQFF.

The J gene is TRBJ1-3, the V gene TRBV6-1; D unclear. The V gene's germline CDR1 is MNHNS and CDR2 SASEGT. This CDR3 spans 14 amino acids. The V and J ends lost 3 bases and 0 bases respectively, with 6 bases between them. The CDR3 region is CASSEGDSGNTIYF. CDR3 DNA sequence: TGTGCCAGCAGTGAGGGAGACTCTGGAAACACCATATATTTT.

The gene calls are TRBV20-1 and TRBJ2-1, with TRBD1 matching over 8 bases. CDR1 and CDR2 from the germline V gene are DFQATT and SNEGSKA (reference sequence). V shed 6 bases, J shed 10 bases, and the junction held 5 bases outside the gene matches. The CDR3 spans 11 residues. This chain's CDR3 is CSADRAREQFF. The DNA of the CDR3 is TGCAGTGCGGACAGGGCTAGGGAGCAGTTCTTC.

This chain links TRBV7-8 with TRBJ1-1; 8 positions agree with TRBD1. This CDR3 is built from 17 residues. Trimming at V came to 2 bases and at J to 7 bases, leaving 15 bases not matched to a gene. The germline gives CDR1 SGHVS, CDR2 FQNEAQ. The CDR3 coding sequence is TGTGCCAGCAGCTTATCCCGCGGGACAGGTGCTCAGGGTGAAGCTTTCTTT. Translation gives CASSLSRGTGAQGEAFF.

The gene calls are TRBV15 and TRBJ2-3; D might be TRBD1 (6 bases). V was shortened by 6 bases and J by 5 bases, with 12 bases between the two germline ends. CDR3 length: 13 residues. In germline, CDR1 is LNHNV, CDR2 YYDKDF (reference sequence). The CDR3 nucleotides are TGTGCCACCAGTTGGGGGCCCGAAGATACGCAGTATTTT. This translates into CATSWGPEDTQYF. The full variable domain, completed using reference TRBV15 and TRBJ2-3, is DAMVIQNPRYQVTQFGKPVTLSCSQTLNHNVMYWYQQKSSQAPKLLFHYYDKDFNNEADTPDNFQSRRPNTSFCFLDIRSPGLGDTAMYLCATSWGPEDTQYFGPGTRLTVL.

The rearrangement joins TRBV11-2 to TRBJ1-4; D not certain. The germline V gene encodes CDR1 SGHAT and CDR2 FQNNGV. Trimming took off 1 base at V and 4 bases at J, with 13 bases between the two ends. CDR3 length: 16 residues. The chain's CDR3 is CASSLGPGNYNEKLFF. The CDR3, as DNA: TGTGCCAGCAGCTTAGGACCGGGGAACTATAATGAAAAACTGTTTTTT. The full variable domain, its missing parts supplied by reference TRBV11-2 and TRBJ1-4, is EAGVAQSPRYKIIEKRQSVAFWCNPISGHATLYWYQQILGQGPKLLIQFQNNGVVDDSQLPKDRFSAERLKGVDSTLKIQPAKLEDSAVYLCASSLGPGNYNEKLFFGSGTQLSVL.

The genes are TRBV27 and TRBJ1-5, with D possibly TRBD1 on 6 matching bases. This CDR3 has 15 amino acids. The V end was cut by 3 bases, the J end by 7 bases, with 16 bases between. Germline CDR1 reads MNHEY; CDR2 reads SMNVEV (reference sequence). Here the CDR3 DNA reads TGTGCCAGCAGTTTCACAGGGAGTGCAGGCCAGCCCCAGCATTTT. It translates to CASSFTGSAGQPQHF.

The chain couples TRBV4-1 to TRBJ1-4; D unclear. CDR1 and CDR2 (germline): MGHRA, YSYEKL. The length of the CDR3 is 17 residues. The ends were cut back, 4 bases at V and 0 bases at J, with 15 bases in the middle. CDR3 region: CASSPLGRGSTNEKLFF. CDR3 DNA: TGCGCCAGCAGCCCCCTAGGACGAGGGTCAACTAATGAAAAACTGTTTTTT.